This T cell receptor beta chain was identified during a study of technical replicates of blood from a handful of donors. The CDR3 runs 15 residues. Trimming at V came to 6 bases and at J to 5 bases, leaving 6 bases not matched to a gene. Germline V gives CDR1 LNHDA, CDR2 SQIVND (reference sequence). Measured with immunoSEQ multiplex PCR; TCRdb has only the in-frame clones, and not every one. Altogether some 70,000 clones are present, 92% being singletons, with the ten largest covering roughly 0.39%. The gene calls are TRBV19 and TRBJ2-2, with 10 positions matching TRBD2. Sequencing input: T cells isolated from PBMCs. The clonotype was recovered from a human donor in good health. The CDR3 protein is CASSTIAGGTGELFF. For the CDR3, the DNA is TGTGCCAGTAGCACTATAGCGGGAGGAACCGGGGAGCTGTTTTTT.